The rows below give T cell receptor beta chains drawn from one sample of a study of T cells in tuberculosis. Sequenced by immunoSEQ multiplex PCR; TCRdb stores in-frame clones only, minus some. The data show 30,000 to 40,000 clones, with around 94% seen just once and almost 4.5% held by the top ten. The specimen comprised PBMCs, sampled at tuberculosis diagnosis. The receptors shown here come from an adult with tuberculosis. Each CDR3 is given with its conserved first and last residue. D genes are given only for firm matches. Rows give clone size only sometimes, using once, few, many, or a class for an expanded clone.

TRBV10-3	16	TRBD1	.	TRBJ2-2	CAISPGQGKRGGELFF	TGTGCCATCAGTCCAGGACAGGGGAAAAGGGGCGGGGAGCTGTTTTTT
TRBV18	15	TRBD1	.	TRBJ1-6	CASSPGDRANSPLHF	TGTGCCAGCTCACCGGGGGACAGGGCAAATTCACCCCTCCACTTT
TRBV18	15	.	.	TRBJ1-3	CASSPAGNSGNTIYF	TGTGCCAGCTCACCCGCGGGCAACTCTGGAAACACCATATATTTT
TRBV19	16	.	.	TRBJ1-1	CASSIGGGSVNTEAFF	TGTGCCAGTAGTATTGGGGGCGGTTCGGTGAACACTGAAGCTTTCTTT
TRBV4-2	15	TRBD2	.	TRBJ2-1	CASSSRLAGEYEQFF	TGTGCCAGCAGCTCCCGACTAGCGGGGGAATATGAGCAGTTCTTC
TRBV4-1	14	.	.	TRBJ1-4	CASSRPGGNEKLFF	TGCGCCAGCAGCCGCCCGGGGGGTAATGAAAAACTGTTTTTT
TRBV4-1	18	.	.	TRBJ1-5	CASSQGRGGGQKDQPQHF	TGCGCCAGCAGCCAGGGCAGGGGCGGGGGTCAGAAGGATCAGCCCCAGCATTTT
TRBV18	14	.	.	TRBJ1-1	CASSPTGQNTEAFF	TGTGCCAGCTCACCGACAGGACAGAACACTGAAGCTTTCTTT
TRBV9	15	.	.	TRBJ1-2	CASSVGGGSVYGYTF	TGTGCCAGCAGCGTAGGCGGGGGGTCAGTGTATGGCTACACCTTC
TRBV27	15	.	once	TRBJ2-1	CASSLGAGVADEQFF	TGTGCCAGCAGTTTAGGGGCAGGGGTGGCTGATGAGCAGTTCTTC
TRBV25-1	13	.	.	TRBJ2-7	CATAGDNSYEQYF	TGTGCCACGGCCGGGGATAACTCCTACGAGCAGTACTTC
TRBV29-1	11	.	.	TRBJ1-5	CSVGTGGPQHF	TGCAGCGTAGGCACAGGTGGGCCCCAGCATTTT
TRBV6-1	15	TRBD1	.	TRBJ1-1	CASRGADRASAEAFF	TGTGCCAGCAGGGGCGCGGACAGGGCGTCCGCTGAAGCTTTCTTT
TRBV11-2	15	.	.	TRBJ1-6	CASSLAGQGNSPLHF	TGTGCCAGCAGCTTAGCCGGTCAGGGAAATTCACCCCTCCACTTT
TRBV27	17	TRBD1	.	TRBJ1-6	CASSPDRGQRGNSPLHF	TGTGCCAGCAGTCCGGACAGGGGGCAAAGGGGCAATTCACCCCTCCACTTT
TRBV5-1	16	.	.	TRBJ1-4	CASSFRNRELNEKLFF	TGCGCCAGCAGCTTCCGGAACAGGGAACTCAATGAAAAACTGTTTTTT